These 29 T cell receptor beta chains came from one sample sequenced in a study of STAT5B mutations in CD4+ large granular lymphocyte leukemia. Data came from immunoSEQ multiplex PCR; TCRdb stores just in-frame clones and leaves some out. The profile shows about 20,000 clones, over 65% of them singletons. Sequences were obtained from CD4+ T cells from blood buffy coats. The receptor set was obtained from a human donor in good health.

V and J are TRBV18 and TRBJ1-3, with 7 bases matching TRBD1. The J segment lost 4 bases and the V segment lost 6 bases, leaving 9 bases of the junction unmatched. The CDR3 runs to 15 residues. Germline V gene sequence: CDR1 KGHSH, CDR2 LQKENI. The CDR3, as DNA: TGTGCCAGCTCGCGCCAGACAGGGAGCGGAAACACCATATATTTT. Protein sequence: CASSRQTGSGNTIYF.

This clone has a single count. V gene TRBV9 combines with J gene TRBJ2-3; 10 nucleotides match TRBD2. CDR3 size: 16 residues. Trimming cost V 4 bases and J 5 bases; bases outside gene matches: 10. Germline V gene sequence: CDR1 SGDLS, CDR2 YYNGEE. The CDR3 DNA is TGTGCCAGCAGCAACAGCGGGAGGGCCGTCGTAGATACGCAGTATTTT. The encoded protein is CASSNSGRAVVDTQYF.

This clone is deemed medium-sized. V and J are TRBV2 and TRBJ1-4; D possibly corresponds to TRBD1 (5 bases). The CDR3 has 15 residues. Trimming cost V 8 bases and J 0 bases, with 13 bases left between them. Germline loops: CDR1 SNHLY, CDR2 FYNNEI. As DNA, the CDR3 is TGTGCCAGCCGGAAGGGACCCGCAACTAATGAAAAACTGTTTTTT. As protein: CASRKGPATNEKLFF.

The V call is TRBV18, the J call TRBJ1-5; tentatively, D is TRBD1 (5 bases). CDR1 KGHSH and CDR2 LQKENI come from the germline V gene. Trimming shortened V by 5 bases and J by 1 base, and 12 bases separated the two germline ends. The CDR3 sequence is 15 residues long. CDR3 coding DNA: TGTGCCAGCTCAGAGAAGGGGACGAGCAATCAGCCCCAGCATTTT. This encodes CASSEKGTSNQPQHF.

The chain recombines TRBV5-3 with TRBJ2-5; D is undetermined. TRBV5-3 is noted as an ORF with a role that remains uncertain. The CDR3 is 12 amino acids. V was clipped by 0 bases and J by 1 base, with 1 base between them. In DNA form, the CDR3 reads TGTGCCAGAAGCTTGGTCCAAGAGACCCAGTACTTC. Translation gives CARSLVQETQYF.

The chain couples TRBV2 to TRBJ2-7; a weak D match, TRBD1 (7 bases). Germline V gene lookup returns CDR1 SNHLY and CDR2 FYNNEI. The length of the CDR3 is 13 residues. Trimming took off 8 bases at V and 4 bases at J, with 15 bases between the two ends. The CDR3 region is CASSGGGKYEQYF. The CDR3 coding sequence is TGTGCCAGCTCCGGAGGGGGCAAGTACGAGCAGTACTTC. Drawing the rest from reference TRBV2 and TRBJ2-7, the complete variable domain is EPEVTQTPSHQVTQMGQEVILRCVPISNHLYFYWYRQILGQKVEFLVSFYNNEISEKSEIFDDQFSVERPDGSNFTLKIRSTKLEDSAMYFCASSGGGKYEQYFGPGTRLTVT.

The genes are TRBV7-2 and TRBJ2-1, with 11 bases fitting TRBD2. There are 15 residues in the CDR3. The J segment lost 10 bases and the V segment lost 4 bases, leaving 9 bases of the junction unmatched. CDR1 is SGHTA and CDR2 is FQGNSA in the germline V gene. The CDR3 sequence is CASSSSGGRIGEQFF. CDR3 nucleotide sequence: TGTGCCAGCAGCTCTAGCGGGGGGCGAATCGGGGAGCAGTTCTTC.

The chain is built from TRBV10-1 and TRBJ1-5; D is ambiguous. Per germline, CDR1 WNHNN and CDR2 SYGVQD (reference sequence). The V gene lost 4 bases and the J gene lost 5 bases, with 9 bases spanning the gap. This CDR3 comprises 13 residues. CDR3 DNA sequence: TGCGCCAGCAGTGCATCGGGAGATCAGCCCCAGCATTTT. Its protein is CASSASGDQPQHF.

This clone was detected a few times. The chain carries TRBV29-1 and TRBJ2-4, with D possibly TRBD1 on 6 matching bases. CDR1 and CDR2 from the germline V gene are SQVTM and ANQGSEA. With 5 bases removed from V and 0 bases from J, the gap between germline ends came to 11 bases. The CDR3 contains 14 residues. CDR3 DNA sequence: TGCAGCGTTCGACAGGCCCTAGCCAAAAACATTCAGTACTTC. Translation gives CSVRQALAKNIQYF.

This clone was observed a few times. The chain joins TRBV19 to TRBJ1-4; D not resolved. CDR1 is LNHDA and CDR2 is SQIVND in the germline V gene (reference sequence). The V and J ends lost 4 bases and 8 bases respectively, with 11 bases between them. The CDR3 is 13 residues long. CDR3 coding DNA: TGTGCCAGTAGTACCGGTCCCTCGGAAAAACTGTTTTTT. Its translation is CASSTGPSEKLFF. The variable domain in full, with the rest retrieved from reference TRBV19 and TRBJ1-4, is DGGITQSPKYLFRKEGQNVTLSCEQNLNHDAMYWYRQDPGQGLRLIYYSQIVNDFQKGDIAEGYSVSREKKESFPLTVTSAQKNPTAFYLCASSTGPSEKLFFGSGTQLSVL.

This rearrangement joins TRBV30 to TRBJ1-2; D is unclear. From germline, CDR1 is GTSNPN and CDR2 SVGIG (reference sequence). V was clipped by 4 bases and J by 6 bases, with 15 bases between them. The CDR3 is made up of 13 amino acids. The DNA of the CDR3 is TGTGCCTGGAAATCTGTTTCGGCGCATGGCTACACCTTC. It is translated as CAWKSVSAHGYTF.

The chain has TRBV19 and TRBJ1-5; D unresolved. This CDR3 spans 15 amino acids. The V gene's germline CDR1 is LNHDA and CDR2 SQIVND (reference sequence). V lost 5 bases, J lost 0 bases, and 11 bases lay in between. DNA of the CDR3: TGTGCCAGTAGTCCGCAGGCGATTAGCAATCAGCCCCAGCATTTT. It specifies CASSPQAISNQPQHF.

The chain uses TRBV5-4 and TRBJ1-4; a possible D gene is TRBD1 (5 bases). Trimming pared 4 bases from V and 8 bases from J, leaving 21 bases between. The CDR3 is 16 amino acids. Per germline, CDR1 SGHNT and CDR2 YYREEE (reference sequence). This chain's CDR3 is CASSDGIDSGREKLFF. CDR3 coding DNA: TGTGCCAGCAGCGACGGAATTGACAGTGGAAGGGAAAAACTGTTTTTT.

The gene calls are TRBV19 and TRBJ2-3, with D maybe TRBD2 (5 bases). V was shortened by 6 bases and J by 1 base, with 14 bases between the two germline ends. The CDR3 totals 15 residues. Germline-derived CDR1 and CDR2 are LNHDA and SQIVND (reference sequence). CDR3 protein: CASSKDSLGTDTQYF. The CDR3, as DNA: TGTGCCAGTAGCAAGGACTCTCTGGGCACAGATACGCAGTATTTT.

V and J are TRBV19 and TRBJ2-1; TRBD2 agrees at 8 bases. Germline CDR1 reads LNHDA; CDR2 reads SQIVND (reference sequence). CDR3 size: 16 residues. V dropped 3 bases and J dropped 4; count of bases not matched to a gene: 8. CDR3 coding DNA: TGTGCCAGTAGTATTTCCGGCGGGGGGCTGTACAATGAGCAGTTCTTC. Translating gives CASSISGGGLYNEQFF.

The genes are TRBV7-2 and TRBJ2-4, with D maybe TRBD1 (5 bases). Trimming took off 3 bases at V and 3 bases at J, with 15 bases between the two ends. There are 16 residues in the CDR3. Germline V lookup: CDR1 SGHTA, CDR2 FQGNSA. The CDR3 here is CASSLGTGRFKNIQYF. The DNA of the CDR3 is TGTGCCAGCAGCTTGGGAACAGGCCGCTTCAAAAACATTCAGTACTTC.

The CDR3 nucleotides read TGTGCCAGTAGACGGGGGGCGAACACCGGGGAGCTGTTTTTT. Translation gives CASRRGANTGELFF. The rearrangement joins TRBV6-1 to TRBJ2-2; 7 bases fit TRBD2. The CDR3 consists of 14 residues. Per germline, CDR1 MNHNS and CDR2 SASEGT. Losses at the gene ends were 9 bases for V and 0 bases for J; bases not matched to a gene: 4.

The sample holds one count of this clone. The V call is TRBV28, the J call TRBJ2-7; the D gene could be TRBD1 or TRBD2 (5 bases each). This CDR3 contains 15 residues. CDR1 and CDR2 (germline): MDHEN, SYDVKM. Trimming took off 5 bases at V and 0 bases at J, with 14 bases between the two ends. The CDR3 DNA reads as TGTGCCAGCAGTCCCGGGACGGGGAGCTCCTACGAGCAGTACTTC. It is translated as CASSPGTGSSYEQYF.

This clone appeared a few times. The chain's CDR3 is CASSQDHVIYEQYF. The CDR3, as DNA: TGTGCCAGCAGCCAAGATCACGTGATCTACGAGCAGTACTTC. The chain uses TRBV14 and TRBJ2-7; D is unresolved. Germline CDR1 is SGHDN and CDR2 is FVKESK. Trimming pared 0 bases from V and 3 bases from J, leaving 9 bases between. This CDR3 spans 14 amino acids. Variable domain in full (rest from reference TRBV14 and TRBJ2-7): EAGVTQFPSHSVIEKGQTVTLRCDPISGHDNLYWYRRVMGKEIKFLLHFVKESKQDESGMPNNRFLAERTGGTYSTLKVQPAELEDSGVYFCASSQDHVIYEQYFGPGTRLTVT.

This clone was seen once. This chain connects TRBV7-2 to TRBJ1-6; no definite D call. The CDR3 runs to 15 residues. The V end lost 7 bases, the J end lost 0 bases, and 10 bases lay between the germline ends. Germline assignment: CDR1 SGHTA and CDR2 FQGNSA. CDR3 region: CASKNPSSYNSPLHF. Written as DNA, the CDR3 is TGTGCCAGCAAAAACCCGAGCTCCTATAATTCACCCCTCCACTTT. The full variable domain, completed using reference TRBV7-2 and TRBJ1-6, is GAGVSQSPSNKVTEKGKDVELRCDPISGHTALYWYRQSLGQGLEFLIYFQGNSAPDKSGLPSDRFSAERTGGSVSTLTIQRTQQEDSAVYLCASKNPSSYNSPLHFGNGTRLTVT.

This clone has a handful of counts. The rearrangement uses TRBV2 and TRBJ1-4, with no clear D. The V end was cut by 4 bases, the J end by 4 bases, with 10 bases between. CDR1 and CDR2 (germline): SNHLY, FYNNEI. The CDR3 runs to 14 residues. The chain's CDR3 is CASSVGSLNEKLFF. CDR3 in DNA: TGTGCCAGCAGTGTCGGAAGCCTTAATGAAAAACTGTTTTTT.

The chain carries TRBV18 and TRBJ1-2; 12 nucleotides line up with TRBD1. The CDR3 has 14 residues. V lost 2 bases to trimming and J lost 8 bases; unmatched junction nucleotides: 3. From germline, CDR1 is KGHSH and CDR2 LQKENI. The CDR3 is CASSPGDRGRGYTF. The CDR3 DNA sequence: TGTGCCAGCTCACCAGGGGACAGGGGGCGCGGCTACACCTTC.

This clone was detected a few times. CDR3 amino acids: CASSTYSRGSEAFF. For the CDR3, the DNA is TGTGCCAGCAGCACCTACAGCAGGGGTTCTGAAGCTTTCTTT. The rearrangement links TRBV5-6 to TRBJ1-1; the D gene is possibly TRBD1 (6 bases). Germline V lookup: CDR1 SGHDT, CDR2 YYEEEE. Deletions cut 4 bases from V and 6 bases from J, with 16 bases between. The CDR3 runs to 14 residues.

The chain links TRBV29-1 to TRBJ2-1; 7 bases are shared with TRBD1. Trimming took 5 bases from V and 5 from J; bases not matched to a gene: 6. The CDR3 covers 13 residues. From germline, CDR1 is SQVTM and CDR2 ANQGSEA. In DNA, the CDR3 is TGCAGCGTTAACAGGGGTTTCGACAATGAGCAGTTCTTC. It translates to CSVNRGFDNEQFF.

V and J are TRBV6-1 and TRBJ1-4, with a weak D call TRBD1 (6 bases). The germline gives CDR1 MNHNS, CDR2 SASEGT. V was pared by 11 bases and J by 6 bases, with 19 bases between. The CDR3 extends over 14 amino acids. In DNA form, the CDR3 reads TGTGCCGCTCAGAGGGGGGGCGGGGATGAAAAACTGTTTTTT. It specifies CAAQRGGGDEKLFF.

In its sample, this clone was seen once. This chain uses TRBV19 with TRBJ2-2, with a tentative D call TRBD1 (6 bases). V was trimmed by 5 bases and J by 1 base, leaving 11 bases between them. CDR3 length: 15 amino acids. Germline CDR1 is LNHDA and CDR2 is SQIVND (reference sequence). The CDR3 DNA reads as TGTGCCAGTAGTCCGCTACAGGGGAACACCGGGGAGCTGTTTTTT. It yields the protein CASSPLQGNTGELFF.

This clone was observed a single time. The rearrangement links TRBV9 to TRBJ1-2, with D tentatively TRBD1 (5 bases). Germline CDR1 and CDR2: SGDLS and YYNGEE. This CDR3 is 13 amino acids long. The germline V and J ends were trimmed by 1 base and 2 bases, with 6 bases remaining between them. Here the CDR3 reads CASSVRTNYGYTF. The CDR3 DNA reads TGTGCCAGCAGCGTAAGGACAAACTATGGCTACACCTTC. Filled out from reference TRBV9 and TRBJ1-2, the complete variable domain reads DSGVTQTPKHLITATGQRVTLRCSPRSGDLSVYWYQQSLDQGLQFLIQYYNGEERAKGNILERFSAQQFPDLHSELNLSSLELGDSALYFCASSVRTNYGYTFGSGTRLTVV.

The V and J genes are TRBV5-8 and TRBJ2-4, with TRBD2 identical over 7 bases. CDR3 size: 14 residues. Germline V gene data show CDR1 as SGHTS and CDR2 as YDEGEE. Germline trimming cut 6 bases from V and 5 bases from J; bases unmatched to any gene: 8. CDR3 DNA: TGTGCCAGCACCCTGGGGAGGGTACAAAACATTCAGTACTTC. As protein: CASTLGRVQNIQYF.

V usage is TRBV2 and J usage is TRBJ2-5; 9 bases are a match to TRBD1. This CDR3 comprises 14 residues. Germline V gene lookup returns CDR1 SNHLY and CDR2 FYNNEI. V lost 6 bases and J lost 4; bases outside the gene matches: 6. Written as DNA, the CDR3 is TGTGCCAGCAGCCGGGACAGGGAAGGAGAGACCCAGTACTTC. Translation: CASSRDREGETQYF.